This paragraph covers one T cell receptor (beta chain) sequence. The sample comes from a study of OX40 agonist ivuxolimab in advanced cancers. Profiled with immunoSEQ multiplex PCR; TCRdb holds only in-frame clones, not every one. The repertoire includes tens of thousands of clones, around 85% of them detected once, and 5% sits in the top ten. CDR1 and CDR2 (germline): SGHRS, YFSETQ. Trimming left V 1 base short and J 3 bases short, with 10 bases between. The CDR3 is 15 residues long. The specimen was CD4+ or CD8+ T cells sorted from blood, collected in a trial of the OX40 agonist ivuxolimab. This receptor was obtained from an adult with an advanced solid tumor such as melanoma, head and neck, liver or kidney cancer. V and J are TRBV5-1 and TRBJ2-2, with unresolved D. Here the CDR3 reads CASSLLSSHTGELFF. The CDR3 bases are TGCGCCAGCAGCTTGTTATCATCGCACACCGGGGAGCTGTTTTTT.